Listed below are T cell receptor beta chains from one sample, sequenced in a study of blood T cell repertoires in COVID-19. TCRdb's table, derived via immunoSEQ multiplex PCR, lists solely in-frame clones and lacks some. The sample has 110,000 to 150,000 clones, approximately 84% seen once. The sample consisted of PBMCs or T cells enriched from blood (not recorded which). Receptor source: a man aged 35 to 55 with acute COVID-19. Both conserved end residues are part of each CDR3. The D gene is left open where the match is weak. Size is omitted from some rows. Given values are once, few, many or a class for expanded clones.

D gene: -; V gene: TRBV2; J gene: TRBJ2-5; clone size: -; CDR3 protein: CATPQDVQETQYF; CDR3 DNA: TGTGCCACACCACAGGACGTTCAAGAGACCCAGTACTTC
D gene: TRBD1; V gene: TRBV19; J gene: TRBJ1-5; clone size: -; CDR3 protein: CASTNPGTGYNQPQHF; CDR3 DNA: TGTGCCAGTACTAATCCCGGGACAGGGTATAATCAGCCCCAGCATTTT
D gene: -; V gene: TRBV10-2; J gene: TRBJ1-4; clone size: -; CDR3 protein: CASSEQSEKLFF; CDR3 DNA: TGCGCCAGCAGTGAACAGAGTGAAAAACTGTTTTTT
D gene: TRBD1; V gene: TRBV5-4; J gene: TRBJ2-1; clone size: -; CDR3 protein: CASSAGQGVYNEQFF; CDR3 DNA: TGTGCCAGCAGCGCAGGACAGGGGGTTTACAATGAGCAGTTCTTC
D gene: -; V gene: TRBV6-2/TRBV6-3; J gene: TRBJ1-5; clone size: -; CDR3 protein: CASSYSSRGAQPQHF; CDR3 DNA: TGTGCCAGCAGTTACTCGAGCAGGGGAGCTCAGCCCCAGCATTTT
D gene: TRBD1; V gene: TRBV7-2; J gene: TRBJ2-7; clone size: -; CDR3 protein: CASSSTGGTYEQYF; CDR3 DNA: TGTGCCAGCAGCAGCACAGGGGGCACCTACGAGCAGTACTTC
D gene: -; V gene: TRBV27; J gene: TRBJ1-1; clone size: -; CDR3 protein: CASSLGEGYTEAFF; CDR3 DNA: TGTGCCAGCAGTTTAGGGGAGGGGTACACTGAAGCTTTCTTT
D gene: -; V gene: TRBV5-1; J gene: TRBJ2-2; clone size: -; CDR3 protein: CASSLYPYGELFF; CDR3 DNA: TGCGCCAGCAGCTTGTATCCGTACGGGGAGCTGTTTTTT
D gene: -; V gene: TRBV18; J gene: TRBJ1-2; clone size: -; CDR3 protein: CASSPKVGALESYGYTF; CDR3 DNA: TGTGCCAGCTCTCCCAAGGTGGGGGCGCTTGAATCCTATGGCTACACCTTC
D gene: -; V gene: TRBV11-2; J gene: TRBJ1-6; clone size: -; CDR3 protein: CASSPWGLPLHF; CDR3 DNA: TGTGCCAGCAGCCCTTGGGGCTTACCCCTCCACTTT
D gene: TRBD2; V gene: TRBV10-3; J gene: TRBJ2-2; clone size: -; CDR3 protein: CAISPTRTSGDSRGGTGELFF; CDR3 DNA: TGTGCCATCAGTCCAACAAGGACTAGCGGGGACTCTCGAGGGGGCACCGGGGAGCTGTTTTTT
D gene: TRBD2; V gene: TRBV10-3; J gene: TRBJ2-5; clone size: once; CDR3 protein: CAISEGAGAQETQYF; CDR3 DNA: TGTGCCATCAGTGAGGGAGCGGGAGCCCAAGAGACCCAGTACTTC
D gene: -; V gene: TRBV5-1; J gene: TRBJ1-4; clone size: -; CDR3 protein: CASSLDSGDGGEKLFF; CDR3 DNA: TGCGCCAGCAGCTTAGACTCCGGCGACGGTGGAGAAAAACTGTTTTTT
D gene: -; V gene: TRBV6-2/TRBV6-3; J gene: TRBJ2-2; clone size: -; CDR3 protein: CASSFRGAGELFF; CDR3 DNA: TGTGCCAGCAGCTTCAGGGGTGCCGGGGAGCTGTTTTTT
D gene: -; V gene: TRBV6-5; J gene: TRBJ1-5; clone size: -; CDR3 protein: CASSFRFPGSNQPQHF; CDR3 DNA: TGTGCCAGCAGTTTCCGGTTCCCGGGTAGCAATCAGCCCCAGCATTTT
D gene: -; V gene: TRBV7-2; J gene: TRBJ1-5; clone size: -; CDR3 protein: CASSLDSGSNQPQHF; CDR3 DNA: TGTGCCAGCAGCTTAGATTCAGGGTCCAATCAGCCCCAGCATTTT
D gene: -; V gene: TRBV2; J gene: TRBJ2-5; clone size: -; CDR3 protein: CASSASRDIQETQYF; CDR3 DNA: TGTGCCAGCAGTGCTTCACGGGACATCCAAGAGACCCAGTACTTC
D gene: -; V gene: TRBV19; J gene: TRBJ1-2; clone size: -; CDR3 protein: CASSIGRDMNGYTF; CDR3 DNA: TGTGCCAGTAGTATTGGTCGGGACATGAACGGCTACACCTTC
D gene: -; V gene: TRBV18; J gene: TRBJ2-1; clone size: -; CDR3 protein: CASSPLAPYGTEQFF; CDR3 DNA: TGTGCCAGCTCTCCCCTGGCCCCGTATGGTACTGAGCAGTTCTTC
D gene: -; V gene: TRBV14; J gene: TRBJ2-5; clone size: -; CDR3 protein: CASSQAQREYQETQYF; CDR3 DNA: TGTGCCAGCAGCCAAGCCCAACGGGAATACCAAGAGACCCAGTACTTC
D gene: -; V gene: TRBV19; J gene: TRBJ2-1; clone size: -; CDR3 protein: CASSIGTFNEQFF; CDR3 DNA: TGTGCCAGTAGTATTGGGACTTTTAATGAGCAGTTCTTC
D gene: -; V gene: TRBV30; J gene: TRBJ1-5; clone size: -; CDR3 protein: CAWSKGPSYQDQPQHF; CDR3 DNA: TGTGCCTGGAGTAAAGGCCCAAGCTACCAGGATCAGCCCCAGCATTTT
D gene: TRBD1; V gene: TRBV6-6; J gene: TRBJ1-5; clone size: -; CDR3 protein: CASTTGTDNNQPQHF; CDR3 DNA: TGTGCCAGCACTACCGGGACAGACAACAATCAGCCCCAGCATTTT
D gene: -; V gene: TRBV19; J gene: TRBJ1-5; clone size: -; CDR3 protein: CASSMRGTIRHQPQHF; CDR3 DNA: TGTGCCAGTAGTATGCGGGGGACAATTCGGCATCAGCCCCAGCATTTT
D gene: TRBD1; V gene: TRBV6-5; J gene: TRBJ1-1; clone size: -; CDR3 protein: CASRTRDRRTREAFF; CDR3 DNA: TGTGCCAGCAGGACACGGGACAGGCGAACCCGTGAAGCTTTCTTT
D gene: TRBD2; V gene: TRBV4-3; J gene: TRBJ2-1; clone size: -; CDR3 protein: CASSQGTSVYNEQFF; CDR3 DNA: TGCGCCAGCAGCCAAGGGACTAGCGTCTACAATGAGCAGTTCTTC
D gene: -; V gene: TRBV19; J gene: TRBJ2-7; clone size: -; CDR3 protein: CASSTQGWYEQYF; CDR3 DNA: TGTGCCAGTAGTACACAGGGTTGGTACGAGCAGTACTTC
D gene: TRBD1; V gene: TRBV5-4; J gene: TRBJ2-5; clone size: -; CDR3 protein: CASSHHGTGGETQYF; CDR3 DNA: TGTGCCAGCAGCCATCATGGGACAGGGGGAGAGACCCAGTACTTC
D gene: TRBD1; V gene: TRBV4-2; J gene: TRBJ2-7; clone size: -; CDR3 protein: CASSLGQGSYEQYF; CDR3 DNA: TGTGCCAGCAGCCTTGGACAGGGATCCTACGAGCAGTACTTC
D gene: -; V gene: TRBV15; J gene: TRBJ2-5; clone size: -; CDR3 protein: CATSRVLGLGETQYF; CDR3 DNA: TGTGCCACCAGCAGAGTGTTGGGGCTCGGAGAGACCCAGTACTTC
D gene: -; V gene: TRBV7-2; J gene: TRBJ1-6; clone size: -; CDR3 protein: CASSRPGGSSYNSPLHF; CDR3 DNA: TGTGCCAGCAGTCGCCCCGGCGGTAGCTCCTATAATTCACCCCTCCACTTT
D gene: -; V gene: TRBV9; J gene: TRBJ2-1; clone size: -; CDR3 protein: CASSTSGDIYNEQFF; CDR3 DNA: TGTGCCAGCAGCACGAGCGGGGACATTTACAATGAGCAGTTCTTC
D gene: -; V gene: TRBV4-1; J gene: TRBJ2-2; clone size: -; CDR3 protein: CASSQELAFLNTGELFF; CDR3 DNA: TGCGCCAGCAGCCAAGAGCTAGCATTTTTGAACACCGGGGAGCTGTTTTTT
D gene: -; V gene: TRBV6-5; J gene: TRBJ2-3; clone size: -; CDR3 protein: CASSQGGTDTQYF; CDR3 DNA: TGTGCCAGCAGTCAGGGTGGCACAGATACGCAGTATTTT
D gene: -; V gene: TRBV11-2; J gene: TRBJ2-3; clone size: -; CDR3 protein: CASSSSTDTQYF; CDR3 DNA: TGTGCCAGCAGCTCAAGCACAGATACGCAGTATTTT
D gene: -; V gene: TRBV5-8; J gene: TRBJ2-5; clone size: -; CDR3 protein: CASSLRRKETQYF; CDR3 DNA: TGTGCCAGCAGCTTGAGGAGGAAAGAGACCCAGTACTTC
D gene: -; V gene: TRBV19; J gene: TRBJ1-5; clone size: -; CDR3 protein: CASRSGNTNQPQHF; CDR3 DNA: TGTGCCAGTAGATCCGGGAATACCAATCAGCCCCAGCATTTT
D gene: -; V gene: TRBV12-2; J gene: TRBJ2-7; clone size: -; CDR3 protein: CASRSGQGGISYEQYF; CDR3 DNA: TGTGCAAGTCGCTCCGGACAGGGCGGTATCTCCTACGAGCAGTACTTC
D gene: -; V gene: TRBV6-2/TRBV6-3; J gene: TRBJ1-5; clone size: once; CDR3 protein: CASSYGPHQPQHF; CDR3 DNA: TGTGCCAGCAGTTACGGGCCGCATCAGCCCCAGCATTTT
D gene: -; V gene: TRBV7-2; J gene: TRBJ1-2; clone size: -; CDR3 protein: CASSFKTGENYGYTF; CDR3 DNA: TGTGCCAGCAGCTTCAAGACAGGAGAAAACTATGGCTACACCTTC
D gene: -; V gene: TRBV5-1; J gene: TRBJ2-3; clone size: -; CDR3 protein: CASSVTLGAADTQYF; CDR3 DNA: TGCGCCAGCAGCGTGACATTGGGGGCCGCAGATACGCAGTATTTT
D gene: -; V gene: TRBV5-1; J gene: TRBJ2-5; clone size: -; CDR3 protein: CASSLVPGPMETQYF; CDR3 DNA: TGCGCCAGCAGCTTGGTTCCAGGCCCCATGGAGACCCAGTACTTC
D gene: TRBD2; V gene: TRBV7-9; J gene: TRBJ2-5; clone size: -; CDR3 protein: CASSGRTSGGAETQYF; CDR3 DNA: TGTGCCAGCAGCGGAAGGACTAGCGGGGGGGCAGAGACCCAGTACTTC
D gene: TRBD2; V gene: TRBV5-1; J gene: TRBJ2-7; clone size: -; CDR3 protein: CASSPISGGSYEQYF; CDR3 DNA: TGCGCCAGCAGCCCAATTAGCGGGGGGAGTTACGAGCAGTACTTC
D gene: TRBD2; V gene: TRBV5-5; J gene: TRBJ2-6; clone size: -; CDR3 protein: CASSLVAAGGSGANVLTF; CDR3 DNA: TGTGCCAGCAGCTTAGTCGCAGCGGGAGGCTCTGGGGCCAACGTCCTGACTTTC
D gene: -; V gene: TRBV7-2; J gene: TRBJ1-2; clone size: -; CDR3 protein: CASSLAAGNGYTF; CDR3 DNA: TGTGCCAGCAGCTTAGCGGCAGGGAATGGCTACACCTTC
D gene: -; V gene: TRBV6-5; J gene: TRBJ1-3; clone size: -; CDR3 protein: CASGDTSSGNTIYF; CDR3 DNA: TGTGCCAGCGGGGACACGAGCTCTGGAAACACCATATATTTT
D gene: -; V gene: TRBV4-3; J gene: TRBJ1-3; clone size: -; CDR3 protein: CASSQKNRAAGNTIYF; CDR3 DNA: TGCGCCAGCAGCCAGAAAAACAGGGCTGCTGGAAACACCATATATTTT
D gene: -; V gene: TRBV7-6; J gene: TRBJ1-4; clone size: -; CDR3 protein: CASSPRVTGNEKLFF; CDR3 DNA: TGTGCCAGCAGCCCTAGGGTTACAGGGAATGAAAAACTGTTTTTT
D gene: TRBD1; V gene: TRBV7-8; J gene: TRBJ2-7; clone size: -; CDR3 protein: CASSRGDRGSYEQYF; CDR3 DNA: TGTGCCAGCAGCCGAGGGGACAGAGGATCCTACGAGCAGTACTTC
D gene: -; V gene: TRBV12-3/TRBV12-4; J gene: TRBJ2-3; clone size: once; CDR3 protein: CASSLGRTDTQYF; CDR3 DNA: TGTGCCAGCAGTTTGGGCCGCACAGATACGCAGTATTTT
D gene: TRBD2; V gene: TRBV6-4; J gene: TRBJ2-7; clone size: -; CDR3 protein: CASSDFEEDRAATSGGTTLYEQYF; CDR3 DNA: TGTGCCAGCAGTGACTTCGAAGAGGACAGGGCCGCAACTAGCGGGGGTACCACATTATACGAGCAGTACTTC
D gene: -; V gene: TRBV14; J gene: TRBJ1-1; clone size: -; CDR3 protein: CASSRTGFTEAFF; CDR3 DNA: TGTGCCAGCAGCCGAACAGGGTTCACTGAAGCTTTCTTT
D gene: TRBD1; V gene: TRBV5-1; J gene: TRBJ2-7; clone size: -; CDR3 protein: CASSILTGQNYEQYF; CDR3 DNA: TGCGCCAGCAGCATACTCACGGGACAGAACTACGAGCAGTACTTC
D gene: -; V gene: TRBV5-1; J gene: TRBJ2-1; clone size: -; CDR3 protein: CASSLDGRVDNEQFF; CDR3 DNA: TGCGCCAGCAGCTTGGACGGGAGAGTAGACAATGAGCAGTTCTTC
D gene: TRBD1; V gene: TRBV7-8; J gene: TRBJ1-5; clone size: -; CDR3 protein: CASSLAPGQEDQPQHF; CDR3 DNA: TGTGCCAGCAGCTTAGCCCCGGGACAGGAAGATCAGCCCCAGCATTTT
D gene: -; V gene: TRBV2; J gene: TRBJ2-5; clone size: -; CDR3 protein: CASSLTVETQYF; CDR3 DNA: TGTGCCAGCAGTTTGACAGTTGAGACCCAGTACTTC
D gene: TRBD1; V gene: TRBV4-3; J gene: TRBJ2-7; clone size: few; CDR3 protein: CASSLGPGTGKQYF; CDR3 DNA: TGCGCCAGCAGCCTCGGCCCCGGGACAGGGAAGCAGTACTTC